Presented here are 3 T cell receptor beta chains from one specimen sequenced in a study of cytomegalovirus exposure and HLA in healthy donors. Clones were sequenced by immunoSEQ multiplex PCR, and TCRdb holds only the in-frame ones, with some missing. The sample has 200,000 to 300,000 clones; about 90% are singletons. Sequences were obtained from PBMCs. These TCRs come from a woman in her twenties or thirties in good health and CMV-seronegative.

V gene TRBV2 combines with J gene TRBJ2-4, with 8 positions matching TRBD1. This CDR3 has 16 residues. Looked up from germline, CDR1 is SNHLY and CDR2 is FYNNEI. The trim removed 3 bases at V and 6 bases at J, leaving 10 bases unmatched. The CDR3 DNA sequence: TGTGCCAGCAGTGACGGTCTGGGTGGGACAGGAAACATTCAGTACTTC. This sequence encodes CASSDGLGGTGNIQYF.

The chain joins TRBV29-1 to TRBJ1-4; 9 bases fit TRBD1. Trimming took 6 bases from V and 4 from J; bases not matched to a gene: 6. Germline loops: CDR1 SQVTM, CDR2 ANQGSEA. The CDR3 has 14 amino acids. In nucleotides, the CDR3 is TGCAGCGTGTTCGGACAGGGGCTTAATGAAAAACTGTTTTTT. It translates to CSVFGQGLNEKLFF.

The V call is TRBV6-1, the J call TRBJ2-7, with D hard to call. The CDR3 has 12 residues. Germline V CDR1 and CDR2: MNHNS, SASEGT. With 7 bases removed from V and 7 bases from J, the gap between germline ends came to 14 bases. Written as DNA, the CDR3 is TGTGCCAGCAACACGTTCGCTGGTGAGCAGTACTTC. The encoded protein is CASNTFAGEQYF.